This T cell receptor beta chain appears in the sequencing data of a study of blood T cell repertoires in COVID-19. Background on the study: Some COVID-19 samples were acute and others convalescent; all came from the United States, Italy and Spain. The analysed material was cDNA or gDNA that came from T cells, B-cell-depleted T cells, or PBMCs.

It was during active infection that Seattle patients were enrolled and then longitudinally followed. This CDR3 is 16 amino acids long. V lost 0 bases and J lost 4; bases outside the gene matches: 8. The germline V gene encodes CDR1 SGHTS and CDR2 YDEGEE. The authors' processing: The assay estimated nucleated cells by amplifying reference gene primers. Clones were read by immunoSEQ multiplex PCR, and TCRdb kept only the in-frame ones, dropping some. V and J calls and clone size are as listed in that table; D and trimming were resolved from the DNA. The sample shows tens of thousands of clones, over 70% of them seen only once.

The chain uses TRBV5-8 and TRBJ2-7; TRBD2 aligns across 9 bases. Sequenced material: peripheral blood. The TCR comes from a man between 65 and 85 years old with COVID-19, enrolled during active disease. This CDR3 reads CASSLGLAGGPYEQYF. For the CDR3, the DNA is TGTGCCAGCAGCTTGGGTCTTGCGGGAGGGCCGTACGAGCAGTACTTC. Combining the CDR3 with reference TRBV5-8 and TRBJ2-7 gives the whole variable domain EAGVTQSPTHLIKTRGQQATLRCSPISGHTSVYWYQQALGLGLQFLLWYDEGEERNRGNFPPRFSGRQFPNYSSELNVNALELEDSALYLCASSLGLAGGPYEQYFGPGTRLTVT.